These 26 T cell receptor beta chains were sequenced from one sample in a study of blood T cell repertoires in COVID-19. The method was immunoSEQ multiplex PCR; TCRdb's version includes in-frame clones alone and lacks a portion of them. In the table there are roughly 180,000 clones, under 90% of which are singletons. Sequencing input: PBMCs or T cells enriched from blood (not recorded which). The origin of the receptors is a man aged 60 to 69 who had recovered from COVID-19.

V usage is TRBV28 and J usage is TRBJ1-2; TRBD1 might be the D (5 bases). The CDR3 spans 13 residues. Germline V CDR1 and CDR2: MDHEN, SYDVKM. The germline V and J ends were trimmed by 1 base and 7 bases, with 10 bases remaining between them. In DNA form, the CDR3 reads TGTGCCAGCAGTTTATCGGGGGTGGCTGGCTACACCTTC. It codes for CASSLSGVAGYTF.

The chain carries TRBV28 and TRBJ2-1; 10 bases fit TRBD1. V shed 1 base and J 9 bases; nucleotides not matched to a gene: 3. Germline values: CDR1 MDHEN, CDR2 SYDVKM. The CDR3 covers 14 residues. The CDR3 spells CASSLSGTGAEQFF. The CDR3 coding sequence is TGTGCCAGCAGTTTATCCGGGACAGGGGCTGAGCAGTTCTTC.

This clone came up a few times. V and J are TRBV6-2 or TRBV6-3 and TRBJ1-1; possible D gene TRBD1, 6 bases. The germline CDR1 and CDR2 sequences are MNHEY and SVGEGT. The CDR3 has 15 residues. Trimming stripped 2 bases from V and 5 bases from J, with 15 bases between. The CDR3 protein is CASSYRGQRGTEAFF. The CDR3 bases are TGTGCCAGCAGTTACCGTGGACAGAGGGGGACTGAAGCTTTCTTT.

This sequence joins TRBV5-1 and TRBJ2-7, with 8 bases lining up with TRBD2. CDR1 and CDR2 (germline): SGHRS, YFSETQ. The CDR3 totals 15 residues. V lost 4 bases to trimming and J lost 0 bases; unmatched junction nucleotides: 6. The CDR3, as DNA: TGCGCCAGCAGCCGTGCGGCGGGAGGCTCCTACGAGCAGTACTTC. This encodes CASSRAAGGSYEQYF.

CDR3 nucleotide sequence: TGTGCCAGCTCAGGGACAGTCAATGAGCAGTTCTTC. It is translated as CASSGTVNEQFF. The V gene is TRBV18, the J gene TRBJ2-1; 7 positions match TRBD1. The CDR3 is 12 residues long. CDR1 KGHSH and CDR2 LQKENI come from the germline V gene. After removal of 5 bases from V and 6 bases from J, the junction contained 1 base not matched to a gene. The full variable domain, completed using reference TRBV18 and TRBJ2-1, is NAGVMQNPRHLVRRRGQEARLRCSPMKGHSHVYWYRQLPEEGLKFMVYLQKENIIDESGMPKERFSAEFPKEGPSILRIQQVVRGDSAAYFCASSGTVNEQFFGPGTRLTVL.

The chain links TRBV3-1 (or the pseudogene TRBV3-2) to TRBJ2-1, with a possible D match to TRBD2 (5 bases). Per germline, CDR1 LGHDT and CDR2 YNNKEL (reference sequence). The CDR3 is made up of 15 amino acids. V shed 0 bases and J shed 5 bases, with 11 bases lying between them. CDR3 residues: CASSQDKMGDNEQFF. CDR3 coding DNA: TGTGCCAGCAGCCAAGATAAAATGGGAGACAATGAGCAGTTCTTC.

The J gene is TRBJ2-1, the V gene TRBV6-5, with 8 bases fitting TRBD1. The germline V gene has CDR1 MNHEY and CDR2 SVGAGI. This CDR3 comprises 12 residues. V dropped 6 bases and J dropped 6; count of bases not matched to a gene: 1. The CDR3, as DNA: TGTGCCAGCAGGACAGGGGCCAATGAGCAGTTCTTC. Protein product: CASRTGANEQFF.

V is TRBV27 and J is TRBJ1-1; TRBD1 matches at 8 bases. CDR1 and CDR2 (germline): MNHEY, SMNVEV (reference sequence). The CDR3 contains 13 residues. V shed 10 bases and J 12 bases; nucleotides not matched to a gene: 16. The CDR3, as DNA: TGTGCCATCCACTCAGGGGGCTGGTTGAAGACTTTCTTT. It is translated as CAIHSGGWLKTFF.

The chain uses TRBV28 and TRBJ2-1; a weak D match, TRBD2 (6 bases). V was clipped by 5 bases and J by 3 bases, with 14 bases between them. The CDR3 sequence is 15 residues long. CDR1 is MDHEN, CDR2 SYDVKM, per germline. CDR3 loop: CASSPRDGSYNEQFF. The CDR3 DNA sequence: TGTGCCAGCAGTCCAAGGGACGGGAGCTACAATGAGCAGTTCTTC.

In its sample, this clone was seen many times. This sequence joins TRBV27 and TRBJ1-1; 8 bases align to TRBD1. Germline V gene data show CDR1 as MNHEY and CDR2 as SMNVEV (reference sequence). V dropped 5 bases and J dropped 6; count of bases not matched to a gene: 2. CDR3 length: 12 amino acids. CDR3 in amino acids: CASSDRGAEAFF. In DNA, the CDR3 is TGTGCCAGCAGTGACAGGGGCGCTGAAGCTTTCTTT.

The genes are TRBV5-1 and TRBJ1-6; no firm D call. In germline, CDR1 is SGHRS, CDR2 YFSETQ. Between the trimmed V and J ends, which lost 6 bases and 12 bases, there was a span of 22 bases. The CDR3 sequence is 15 residues long. The CDR3 here is CASNPAGTSNQPLHF. CDR3 in DNA: TGCGCCAGCAATCCCGCGGGTACCAGTAACCAACCCCTCCACTTT.

This clone appeared many times. The gene calls are TRBV2 and TRBJ2-5, with a tentative D call TRBD1 (6 bases). Germline V CDR1 and CDR2: SNHLY, FYNNEI. Trimming took 2 bases from V and 11 from J, leaving 18 bases between them. The CDR3 totals 14 residues. The CDR3 sequence is CASSEIGQGSQQYF. CDR3 nucleotides: TGTGCCAGCAGTGAAATTGGGCAGGGGAGTCAGCAGTACTTC.

This rearrangement joins TRBV6-5 to TRBJ2-5; 7 bases agree with TRBD1. V shed 5 bases and J 3 bases; nucleotides not matched to a gene: 6. Germline lookup yields CDR1 MNHEY and CDR2 SVGAGI. The CDR3 is 14 residues long. This chain's CDR3 is CASSHPRGKETQYF. In DNA, the CDR3 is TGTGCCAGCAGTCACCCCAGGGGGAAAGAGACCCAGTACTTC.

The V and J genes are TRBV28 and TRBJ2-7; TRBD2 is a possible D gene (5 bases). CDR3 length equals 18 residues. Germline loops: CDR1 MDHEN, CDR2 SYDVKM. Trimming took 2 bases from V and 4 from J, leaving 24 bases between them. CDR3 in amino acids: CASSLTLFSIGSSYEQYF. CDR3 in DNA: TGTGCCAGCAGTTTAACCCTTTTTTCTATAGGGAGTAGTTACGAGCAGTACTTC.

This clone was observed a single time. This chain connects TRBV6-5 to TRBJ1-2; no definite D call. There are 15 residues in the CDR3. The V and J ends lost 6 bases and 0 bases respectively, with 14 bases between them. Germline V gene sequence: CDR1 MNHEY, CDR2 SVGAGI. Here the CDR3 reads CASRPSDTPNYGYTF. Written as DNA, the CDR3 is TGTGCCAGCAGACCCTCTGACACCCCTAACTATGGCTACACCTTC.

For the CDR3, the DNA is TGTGCCAGCAGCTGGGCTCGGAACCAAGAGACCCAGTACTTC. Protein: CASSWARNQETQYF. This chain joins TRBV7-2 and TRBJ2-5, with unresolved D. CDR1 is SGHTA, CDR2 FQGNSA, per germline. V lost 4 bases and J lost 0, with 9 bases in between. The CDR3 consists of 14 residues.

This clone was picked up a small number of times. This chain links TRBV7-3 with TRBJ1-1, with D possibly being TRBD1 (5 bases). With 5 bases removed from V and 7 bases from J, the gap between germline ends came to 20 bases. Germline CDR1 SGHTA, CDR2 FQGTGA. CDR3 size: 15 residues. DNA for the CDR3: TGTGCCAGCAGCATAGTCCCAGGGCCGACGGATGAAGCTTTCTTT. Translation: CASSIVPGPTDEAFF.

This rearrangement joins TRBV5-1 to TRBJ2-7, with 7 bases fitting TRBD1. V was pared by 5 bases and J by 2 bases, with 4 bases of the junction left unmatched. Germline V CDR1 and CDR2: SGHRS, YFSETQ. The length of the CDR3 is 13 residues. As DNA, the CDR3 is TGCGCCAGCAGTCCGGACAGGACCTACGAGCAGTACTTC. As protein: CASSPDRTYEQYF.

The chain links TRBV6-5 to TRBJ1-5; D unresolved. This CDR3 region has 11 residues. Germline assignment: CDR1 MNHEY and CDR2 SVGAGI. V was shortened by 6 bases and J by 9 bases, with 9 bases between the two germline ends. CDR3 DNA: TGTGCCAGCAGCCTTCCTCGGCCCCAGCATTTT. It specifies CASSLPRPQHF.

This chain connects TRBV13 to TRBJ2-7; 8 nucleotides agree with TRBD1. V trimming: 5 bases; J trimming: 5 bases; junction bases outside the gene matches: 14. Germline V lookup: CDR1 PRHDT, CDR2 FYEKMQ (reference sequence). This CDR3 contains 16 residues. CDR3 coding DNA: TGTGCCAGCAGCCCCCGTTTCAGGGGACAGGCCCACGAGCAGTACTTC. Encoded protein: CASSPRFRGQAHEQYF. Using reference TRBV13 and TRBJ2-7 for the parts outside the CDR3, the full variable domain is AAGVIQSPRHLIKEKRETATLKCYPIPRHDTVYWYQQGPGQDPQFLISFYEKMQSDKGSIPDRFSAQQFSDYHSELNMSSLELGDSALYFCASSPRFRGQAHEQYFGPGTRLTVT.

This chain joins TRBV19 and TRBJ2-7, with 9 positions matching TRBD1. With 5 bases clipped from V and 4 bases from J, the junction kept 6 bases outside the gene matches. The CDR3 length is 14 residues. The germline gives CDR1 LNHDA, CDR2 SQIVND (reference sequence). CDR3 region: CASSSPGQGYEQYF. The CDR3 DNA reads TGTGCCAGTAGTTCACCGGGACAGGGATACGAGCAGTACTTC.

The chain combines TRBV5-1 with TRBJ2-5, with D possibly matching TRBD2 (5 bases). Trimming took 4 bases from V and 3 from J, leaving 10 bases between them. The CDR3 length is 13 residues. In germline, CDR1 is SGHRS, CDR2 YFSETQ. CDR3 bases: TGCGCCAGCAGCCGGGATGGGGAAGAGACCCAGTACTTC. It specifies CASSRDGEETQYF. The whole variable domain, filled in from reference TRBV5-1 and TRBJ2-5, reads KAGVTQTPRYLIKTRGQQVTLSCSPISGHRSVSWYQQTPGQGLQFLFEYFSETQRNKGNFPGRFSGRQFSNSRSEMNVSTLELGDSALYLCASSRDGEETQYFGPGTRLLVL.

This chain uses TRBV18 with TRBJ2-5; perhaps TRBD1 as D (7 bases). V lost 3 bases, J lost 4 bases, and 9 bases lay in between. This CDR3 has 13 amino acids. CDR1 and CDR2 (germline): KGHSH, LQKENI. The CDR3 DNA reads TGTGCCAGCTCACCTCAGGGGGGAGAGACCCAGTACTTC. Its translation is CASSPQGGETQYF. Variable domain in full (rest from reference TRBV18 and TRBJ2-5): NAGVMQNPRHLVRRRGQEARLRCSPMKGHSHVYWYRQLPEEGLKFMVYLQKENIIDESGMPKERFSAEFPKEGPSILRIQQVVRGDSAAYFCASSPQGGETQYFGPGTRLLVL.

The chain has TRBV6-5 and TRBJ1-1; 8 bases are shared with TRBD1. Germline CDR1 reads MNHEY; CDR2 reads SVGAGI. The V gene end was trimmed by 6 bases and the J gene end by 5 bases; junction bases not matched to a gene: 8. The length of the CDR3 is 14 residues. The CDR3 bases are TGTGCCAGCAGCAGACAGGGGTGGGGAACTGAAGCTTTCTTT. Translating gives CASSRQGWGTEAFF.

Only a few counts were recorded for this clone. CDR3 sequence: CASSRIGQGITEAFF. The CDR3 DNA reads TGTGCCAGTAGTAGAATAGGACAGGGGATAACTGAAGCTTTCTTT. The chain combines TRBV19 with TRBJ1-1; TRBD1 agrees at 9 bases. The CDR3 totals 15 residues. Trimming took 4 bases from V and 5 from J; bases not matched to a gene: 8. CDR1 and CDR2 from the germline V gene are LNHDA and SQIVND (reference sequence).

The genes are TRBV5-8 and TRBJ1-1, with 9 bases aligning to TRBD1. J lost 3 bases, V lost 4 bases, and 10 bases had no gene match. Germline V gene data show CDR1 as SGHTS and CDR2 as YDEGEE. This CDR3 contains 16 residues. CDR3 amino acids: CASSARGQGFDTEAFF. CDR3 DNA sequence: TGTGCCAGCAGCGCCAGGGGACAGGGTTTCGACACTGAAGCTTTCTTT.